This TCR beta chain was captured in a study of PD-L1 blockade in urothelial cancer. Study-wide background: Between 0 and 3 prior chemotherapy regimens had been given to patients. Analyses used blood from 3 weeks (second dose) and 6 weeks after treatment start. Blood yielded a median of 141,255 T cells per sample.

Germline CDR1 reads SGHRS; CDR2 reads YFSETQ. The CDR3 is 14 amino acids. V shed 4 bases, J shed 5 bases, and the junction held 2 bases outside the gene matches. The method was immunoSEQ multiplex PCR; TCRdb's version includes in-frame clones alone and lacks a portion of them. The table shows around 53,000 clones, with 84% occurring only once. This material consisted of PBMCs, taken around atezolizumab (anti-PD-L1) treatment. The chain is built from TRBV5-1 and TRBJ2-2; 10 bases line up with TRBD1. The receptor was derived from a man aged 40-50 years with urothelial cancer. The DNA of the CDR3 is TGCGCCAGCAGCAGGGACAGGGGAACCGGGGAGCTGTTTTTT. It codes for CASSRDRGTGELFF.